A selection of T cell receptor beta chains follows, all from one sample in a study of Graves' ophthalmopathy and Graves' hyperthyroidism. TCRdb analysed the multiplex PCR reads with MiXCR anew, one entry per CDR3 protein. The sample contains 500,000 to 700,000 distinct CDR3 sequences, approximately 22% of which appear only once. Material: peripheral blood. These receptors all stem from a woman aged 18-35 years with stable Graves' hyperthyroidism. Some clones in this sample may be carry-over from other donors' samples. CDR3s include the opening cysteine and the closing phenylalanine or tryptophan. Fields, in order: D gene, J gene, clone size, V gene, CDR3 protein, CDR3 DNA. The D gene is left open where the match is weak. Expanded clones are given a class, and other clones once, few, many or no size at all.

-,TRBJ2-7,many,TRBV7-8,CASSLEGDTSYEQYF,TGTGCCAGCAGCTTAGAAGGGGACACCTCCTACGAGCAGTACTTC
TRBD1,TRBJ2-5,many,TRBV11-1,CASSYKRPGQGMRETQYF,TGTGCCAGCAGCTACAAAAGGCCGGGACAGGGGATGCGAGAGACCCAGTACTTC
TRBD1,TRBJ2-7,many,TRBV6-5,CASRDSSYEQYF,TGTGCCAGCCGGGACAGCTCCTACGAGCAGTACTTC
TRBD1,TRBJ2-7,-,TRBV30,CAWNGHRGTYEQYF,TGTGCCTGGAACGGACACAGGGGTACCTACGAGCAGTACTTC
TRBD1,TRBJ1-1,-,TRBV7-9,CASSVAGGAFF,TGTGCCAGCAGTGTGGCAGGGGGTGCTTTCTTT
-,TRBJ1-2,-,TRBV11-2,CASSLAPRPDYGYTF,TGTGCCAGCAGCTTAGCTCCCAGACCTGACTATGGCTACACCTTC
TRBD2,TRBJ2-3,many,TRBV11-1,CASSLWRGGITDTQYF,TGTGCCAGCAGCTTATGGCGGGGGGGTATCACAGATACGCAGTATTTT
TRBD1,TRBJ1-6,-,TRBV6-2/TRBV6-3,CASSYSKVSDRANSPLHF,TGTGCCAGCAGTTACTCGAAGGTCTCGGACAGGGCCAATTCACCCCTCCACTTT
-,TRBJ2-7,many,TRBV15,CATRTGFNSYEQYF,TGTGCCACCCGAACAGGGTTCAACTCCTACGAGCAGTACTTC
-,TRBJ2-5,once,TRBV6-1,CATRAFLLQGETQYF,TGTGCCACCCGGGCCTTTTTATTACAGGGTGAGACCCAGTACTTC
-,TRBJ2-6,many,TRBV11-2,CASSKRAPGAGANVLTF,TGTGCCAGCAGCAAACGGGCCCCAGGGGCTGGGGCCAACGTCCTGACTTTC
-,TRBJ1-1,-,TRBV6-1,CASSFGTSNSEAFF,TGTGCCAGCAGCTTCGGGACATCGAACTCTGAAGCTTTCTTT
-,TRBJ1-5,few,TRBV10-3,CAISDNGEPQHF,TGTGCCATCAGTGATAATGGCGAGCCCCAGCATTTT
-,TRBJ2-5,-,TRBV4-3,CASSQEQAGWGETQYF,TGCGCCAGCAGCCAAGAGCAGGCAGGGTGGGGAGAGACCCAGTACTTC
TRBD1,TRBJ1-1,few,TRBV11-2,CASSSYRGLGTEAFF,TGTGCCAGCAGCTCCTACAGGGGACTGGGGACTGAAGCTTTCTTT
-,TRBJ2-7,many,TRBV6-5,CASSLRNSYEQYF,TGTGCCAGCAGTTTAAGGAACTCCTACGAGCAGTACTTC
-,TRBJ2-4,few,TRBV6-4,CASSEAGHRNIQYF,TGTGCCAGCAGTGAAGCGGGACACCGAAACATTCAGTACTTC
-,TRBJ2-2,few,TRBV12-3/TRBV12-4,CASSLGSSTGELFF,TGTGCCAGCAGTTTAGGGAGTAGCACCGGGGAGCTGTTTTTT
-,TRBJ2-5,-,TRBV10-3,CAISAGAEETQYF,TGTGCCATCAGTGCGGGAGCTGAAGAGACCCAGTACTTC
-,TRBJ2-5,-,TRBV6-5,CASSYSVGEETQYF,TGTGCCAGCAGTTACTCGGTTGGGGAAGAGACCCAGTACTTC
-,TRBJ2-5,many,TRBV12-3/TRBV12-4,CASSFRGEETQYF,TGTGCCAGCAGTTTTAGAGGGGAAGAGACCCAGTACTTC
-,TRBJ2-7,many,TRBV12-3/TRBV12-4,CASSRGQLSSYEQYF,TGTGCCAGCAGTAGAGGACAGTTAAGCTCCTACGAGCAGTACTTC
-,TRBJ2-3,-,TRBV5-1,CASSLWADLSTDTQYF,TGCGCCAGCAGCTTGTGGGCAGATCTGAGCACAGATACGCAGTATTTT
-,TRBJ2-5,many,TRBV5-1,CASSSSGTQETQYF,TGCGCCAGCAGCTCATCGGGGACCCAAGAGACCCAGTACTTC
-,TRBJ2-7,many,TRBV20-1,CSAGTYEQYF,TGCAGTGCTGGGACATACGAGCAGTACTTC
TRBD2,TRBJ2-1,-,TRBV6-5,CASTYASGLAGGAEQFF,TGTGCCAGCACCTACGCTTCGGGACTAGCGGGAGGGGCTGAGCAGTTCTTC
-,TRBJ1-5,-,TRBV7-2,CASSLFRDNQPQHF,TGTGCCAGCAGCTTATTTCGGGACAATCAGCCCCAGCATTTT
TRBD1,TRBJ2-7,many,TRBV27,CASTTGTGGYEQYF,TGTGCCAGCACCACCGGGACAGGGGGATACGAGCAGTACTTC
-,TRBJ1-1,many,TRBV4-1,CASSQDSRKPWMPEAFF,TGCGCCAGCAGCCAAGATTCGAGGAAACCGTGGATGCCTGAAGCTTTCTTT
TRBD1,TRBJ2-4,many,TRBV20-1,CSASMTGGMVAKNIQYF,TGCAGTGCTTCGATGACAGGGGGAATGGTAGCCAAAAACATTCAGTACTTC
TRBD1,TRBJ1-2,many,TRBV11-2,CASSLVPLRTGAMYGYTF,TGTGCCAGCAGCTTAGTCCCACTTCGAACAGGGGCTATGTATGGCTACACCTTC
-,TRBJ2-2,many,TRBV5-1,CASSLASNTGELFF,TGCGCCAGCAGCTTAGCCTCGAACACCGGGGAGCTGTTTTTT
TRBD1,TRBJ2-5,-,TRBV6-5,CASSYSPGTEIQETQYF,TGTGCCAGCAGTTACTCCCCTGGGACAGAGATCCAAGAGACCCAGTACTTC
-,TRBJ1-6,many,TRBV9,CASSAGQLTSPLHF,TGTGCCAGCAGCGCAGGACAGTTGACTTCACCCCTCCACTTT
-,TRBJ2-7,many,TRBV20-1,CSARDPGSYEQYF,TGCAGTGCTAGAGATCCAGGATCCTACGAGCAGTACTTC
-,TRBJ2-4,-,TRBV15,CATSRPPRDIKYF,TGTGCCACCAGCAGACCCCCTAGGGACATTAAGTACTTC
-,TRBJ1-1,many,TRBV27,CASSLIPGSRNTEAFF,TGTGCCAGCAGTTTAATCCCAGGGAGTCGTAACACTGAAGCTTTCTTT
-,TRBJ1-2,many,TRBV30,CAWSVNEDRSGYTF,TGTGCCTGGAGTGTTAATGAGGACAGAAGTGGCTACACCTTC
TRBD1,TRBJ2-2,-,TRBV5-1,CASRPRGLDTGELFF,TGCGCCAGCAGACCGAGGGGGCTCGACACCGGGGAGCTGTTTTTT
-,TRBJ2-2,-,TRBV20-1,CSAGGGQETFAGELFF,TGCAGTGCTGGAGGTGGACAAGAGACGTTTGCCGGGGAGCTGTTTTTT
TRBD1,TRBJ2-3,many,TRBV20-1,CSQDRDGDTQYF,TGCAGTCAAGACAGGGATGGAGATACGCAGTATTTT
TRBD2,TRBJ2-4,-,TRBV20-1,CSATTSGKNIKYF,TGCAGTGCCACGACTAGCGGCAAAAACATTAAGTACTTC
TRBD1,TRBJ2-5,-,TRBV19,CASSIGTGGLETQYF,TGTGCCAGTAGTATTGGGACAGGGGGCTTGGAGACCCAGTACTTC
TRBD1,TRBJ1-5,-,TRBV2,CASSDEQGEPQHF,TGTGCCAGCAGTGACGAACAGGGGGAGCCCCAGCATTTT
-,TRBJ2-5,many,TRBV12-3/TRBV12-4,CASSRSQEETQYF,TGTGCCAGCAGTCGGTCCCAGGAAGAGACCCAGTACTTC
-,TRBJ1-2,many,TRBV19,CASTDDWGGYTF,TGTGCCAGTACCGACGACTGGGGAGGCTACACCTTC
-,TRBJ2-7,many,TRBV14,CASSQPGLWEYEQYF,TGTGCCAGCAGCCAACCGGGACTCTGGGAGTACGAGCAGTACTTC
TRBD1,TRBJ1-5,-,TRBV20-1,CSARDADRGGDQPQHF,TGCAGTGCTAGAGACGCGGACAGGGGAGGAGATCAGCCCCAGCATTTT
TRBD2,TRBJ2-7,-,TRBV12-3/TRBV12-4,CASSSRFLRGGPYEQYF,TGTGCCAGCAGTTCCCGCTTTTTGCGGGGGGGTCCCTACGAGCAGTACTTC
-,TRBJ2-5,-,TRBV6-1,CASSHRATPQETQYF,TGTGCCAGCAGCCACAGAGCCACCCCACAGGAGACCCAGTACTTC
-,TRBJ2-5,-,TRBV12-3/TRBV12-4,CASSFSSTPETQYF,TGTGCCAGCAGTTTCTCCTCAACCCCAGAGACCCAGTACTTC
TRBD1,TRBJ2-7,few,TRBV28,CASSSLTGASGEQYF,TGTGCCAGCAGTTCGTTGACAGGGGCCAGCGGGGAGCAGTACTTC
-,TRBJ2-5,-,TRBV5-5,CASSLPGTTQETQYF,TGTGCCAGCAGCCTACCCGGGACAACACAAGAGACCCAGTACTTC
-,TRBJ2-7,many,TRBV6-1,CASSGATGTYYEQYF,TGTGCCAGCAGTGGGGCCACAGGGACGTACTACGAGCAGTACTTC